The clone carrying this TCR beta chain was counted ten times or more. The entry originates in a study of regulatory T cells in long-lasting Graves disease. On the study more broadly: Under 3 months of antithyroid drugs had been taken by newly diagnosed Graves' patients.

Indicated time point: newly diagnosed GD, antithyroid drugs for less than 3 months. The TCR library was made from RNA that had been extracted from PBMCs in TRIzol. The TCR beta library used iRepertoire HTBI primers with Arm-PCR amplification of CDR3. TCRdb reprocessed the multiplex PCR reads with MiXCR, giving one entry per CDR3 protein. Among some 500,000 distinct CDR3 sequences listed, approximately 13% were seen once. V lost 3 bases, J lost 3 bases, and 11 bases lay in between. CDR3 length: 15 residues. Germline V lookup: CDR1 SGHTA, CDR2 FQGNSA. This same sample was also taken into another study, of T cells in Graves' hyperthyroidism and ophthalmopathy. That study reports: Exclusion criteria comprised uncontrolled infection, other autoimmune disease, pregnancy or lactation. In the analysis, a 13 V-J model separated ophthalmopathy from stable hyperthyroidism. Progression to ophthalmopathy was predicted a median of roughly 6.5 months early.

This sample comprised peripheral blood mononuclear cells (PBMCs), obtained at new diagnosis, from a patient treated with antithyroid drugs. The rearrangement uses TRBV7-2 and TRBJ2-2; a weak D match, TRBD1 (6 bases). The sequence was obtained from a young man with Graves disease. Here the CDR3 reads CASSLSQGHTGELFF. Written as DNA, the CDR3 is TGTGCCAGCAGCTTGAGTCAGGGGCACACCGGGGAGCTGTTTTTT.